This T cell receptor beta chain originates from a study of Graves' ophthalmopathy and Graves' hyperthyroidism. Study-level points and caveats: Ophthalmopathy progression cases were predicted by the model with approximately 71% sensitivity and 72.22% specificity. Blood also held most thyroid clonotypes expanded above 0.001 frequency.

A word on this clonotype: Its target is not known.

With 6 bases clipped from V and 3 bases from J, the junction kept 12 bases outside the gene matches. The V gene's germline CDR1 is MNHNY and CDR2 SVGAGI (reference sequence). The CDR3 length is 16 residues. Researchers took RNA transcripts and amplified TCR beta CDR3 regions from them. The first-round RT-PCR employed HTBI primers together with the Qiagen OneStep RT-PCR kit. A multiplex PCR was then performed as the second round. Via MiXCR, TCRdb re-called the multiplex PCR reads, giving one row per CDR3 protein. The sample has about 600,000 distinct CDR3 sequences, under 45% seen once. Certain patients were not enrolled. These were patients with other autoimmune diseases, uncontrolled infections, pregnancy or lactation.

Sequencing used peripheral blood or thyroid tissue (not recorded which). The TCR originated in an adult man with Graves' hyperthyroidism. J is TRBJ2-7 and V is TRBV6-6, with TRBD2 matching 9 bases. DNA of the CDR3: TGTGCCAGCAGCGGGGCTAGCGGGATAGGAGGCTACGAGCAGTACTTC. The encoded protein is CASSGASGIGGYEQYF.